This is a list of T cell receptor beta chains from one sample in a study of CD8 T cells in Susac syndrome. TCRdb independently ran MiXCR on the immunoSEQ multiplex PCR reads; one entry per CDR3 protein. Here the sample spans some 300,000 distinct CDR3 sequences, almost 85% being singletons. The sequenced sample was CD8+ T cells from PBMCs. All receptors derive from a human donor with multiple sclerosis. Both conserved end residues are part of each CDR3. D genes are given only for firm matches. Only part of the rows carry a size: once, few, many, or a class if the clone is expanded.

abundance: .; d_gene: .; j_gene: TRBJ2-1; v_gene: TRBV5-4; CDR3aa: CASSLDPGNEQFF; CDR3nt: TGTGCCAGCAGCTTGGACCCGGGGAATGAGCAGTTCTTC
abundance: .; d_gene: TRBD2; j_gene: TRBJ2-7; v_gene: TRBV7-6; CDR3aa: CASSPPGGASSYEQYF; CDR3nt: TGTGCCAGCAGCCCGCCGGGAGGGGCCTCTTCCTACGAGCAGTACTTC
abundance: .; d_gene: .; j_gene: TRBJ1-2; v_gene: TRBV25-1; CDR3aa: CASSDLLDGANYGYTF; CDR3nt: TGTGCCAGCAGTGACCTCCTGGACGGAGCTAACTATGGCTACACCTTC
abundance: .; d_gene: TRBD2; j_gene: TRBJ2-3; v_gene: TRBV6-5; CDR3aa: CASSYPKGLAGDLSFTDTQYF; CDR3nt: TGTGCCAGCAGTTACCCGAAAGGACTAGCGGGAGACCTCAGCTTCACAGATACGCAGTATTTT
abundance: .; d_gene: .; j_gene: TRBJ2-1; v_gene: TRBV7-9; CDR3aa: CASSPLDLPEIYEQFF; CDR3nt: TGTGCCAGCAGCCCCCTGGACCTCCCCGAAATCTATGAGCAGTTCTTC
abundance: .; d_gene: .; j_gene: TRBJ2-1; v_gene: TRBV27; CDR3aa: CASSSPTDPTYNEQFF; CDR3nt: TGTGCCAGCAGTTCCCCCACCGACCCAACCTACAATGAGCAGTTCTTC
abundance: .; d_gene: .; j_gene: TRBJ1-2; v_gene: TRBV28; CDR3aa: CASRPTGTANYGYTF; CDR3nt: TGTGCCAGCAGACCTACAGGGACGGCAAACTATGGCTACACCTTC
abundance: .; d_gene: .; j_gene: TRBJ2-7; v_gene: TRBV5-4; CDR3aa: CASSQDPGSPYEQYF; CDR3nt: TGTGCCAGCAGCCAAGACCCGGGCAGCCCCTACGAGCAGTACTTC
abundance: few; d_gene: TRBD1; j_gene: TRBJ2-4; v_gene: TRBV6-5; CDR3aa: CASSYGRGAKNIQYF; CDR3nt: TGTGCCAGCAGTTACGGCAGGGGGGCCAAAAACATTCAGTACTTC
abundance: .; d_gene: TRBD1; j_gene: TRBJ1-2; v_gene: TRBV25-1; CDR3aa: CASSEFHPDRGYGYTF; CDR3nt: TGTGCCAGCAGTGAATTTCACCCCGACAGGGGGTATGGCTACACCTTC
abundance: .; d_gene: .; j_gene: TRBJ1-3; v_gene: TRBV9; CDR3aa: CASSVPAKDGGNTIYF; CDR3nt: TGTGCCAGCAGCGTCCCCGCCAAGGACGGAGGAAACACCATATATTTT
abundance: .; d_gene: TRBD1; j_gene: TRBJ2-5; v_gene: TRBV7-7; CDR3aa: CASSSSQGAAETQYF; CDR3nt: TGTGCCAGCAGCTCCTCTCAGGGGGCGGCGGAGACCCAGTACTTC
abundance: .; d_gene: .; j_gene: TRBJ2-5; v_gene: TRBV5-1; CDR3aa: CASSLLTPGVETQYF; CDR3nt: TGCGCCAGCAGCTTGTTGACGCCGGGGGTAGAGACCCAGTACTTC
abundance: .; d_gene: .; j_gene: TRBJ1-5; v_gene: TRBV19; CDR3aa: CASRTRDWYQPQHF; CDR3nt: TGTGCCAGTAGAACCCGGGACTGGTATCAGCCCCAGCATTTT
abundance: .; d_gene: TRBD1; j_gene: TRBJ1-1; v_gene: TRBV6-2/TRBV6-3; CDR3aa: CASSPTGLTEAFF; CDR3nt: TGTGCCAGCAGTCCGACAGGGCTGACTGAAGCTTTCTTT
abundance: .; d_gene: .; j_gene: TRBJ2-7; v_gene: TRBV19; CDR3aa: CASSISAVPYEQYF; CDR3nt: TGTGCCAGTAGTATATCGGCGGTTCCCTACGAGCAGTACTTC
abundance: once; d_gene: .; j_gene: TRBJ2-1; v_gene: TRBV9; CDR3aa: CASSVEVYYNEQFF; CDR3nt: TGTGCCAGCAGCGTAGAGGTCTACTACAATGAGCAGTTCTTC
abundance: .; d_gene: TRBD1; j_gene: TRBJ2-7; v_gene: TRBV10-3; CDR3aa: CAISDLSRDRGAYEQYF; CDR3nt: TGTGCCATCAGTGATCTTTCCCGGGACAGGGGCGCCTACGAGCAGTACTTC
abundance: .; d_gene: TRBD1; j_gene: TRBJ2-6; v_gene: TRBV7-8; CDR3aa: CASSPNVGQANSGANVLTF; CDR3nt: TGTGCCAGCAGCCCTAACGTAGGACAGGCAAACTCTGGGGCCAACGTCCTGACTTTC
abundance: .; d_gene: .; j_gene: TRBJ2-5; v_gene: TRBV4-3; CDR3aa: CASSQAVSREQETQYF; CDR3nt: TGCGCCAGCAGCCAAGCCGTCTCCCGGGAACAAGAGACCCAGTACTTC
abundance: .; d_gene: .; j_gene: TRBJ2-2; v_gene: TRBV6-5; CDR3aa: CASSYSNGPTANTGELFF; CDR3nt: TGTGCCAGCAGTTACTCGAACGGCCCCACCGCGAACACCGGGGAGCTGTTTTTT
abundance: .; d_gene: TRBD2; j_gene: TRBJ2-3; v_gene: TRBV14; CDR3aa: CASSQLAGEGGTDTQYF; CDR3nt: TGTGCCAGCAGCCAACTAGCGGGAGAGGGGGGCACAGATACGCAGTATTTT
abundance: .; d_gene: .; j_gene: TRBJ2-7; v_gene: TRBV7-9; CDR3aa: CASSLAVGGYEQYF; CDR3nt: TGTGCCAGCAGCTTAGCGGTTGGTGGGTACGAGCAGTACTTC
abundance: .; d_gene: .; j_gene: TRBJ1-5; v_gene: TRBV4-3; CDR3aa: CASSRIYQGRSNQPQHF; CDR3nt: TGCGCCAGCAGCCGAATATACCAGGGACGGTCGAATCAGCCCCAGCATTTT
abundance: once; d_gene: .; j_gene: TRBJ2-5; v_gene: TRBV12-3/TRBV12-4; CDR3aa: CASSRPGLERETQYF; CDR3nt: TGTGCCAGCAGTCGCCCGGGTCTTGAGAGGGAGACCCAGTACTTC
abundance: .; d_gene: .; j_gene: TRBJ1-5; v_gene: TRBV15; CDR3aa: CATSTGNQPQHF; CDR3nt: TGTGCCACCAGCACAGGGAATCAGCCCCAGCATTTT
abundance: .; d_gene: .; j_gene: TRBJ1-2; v_gene: TRBV9; CDR3aa: CASSVDGTYYGYTF; CDR3nt: TGTGCCAGCAGCGTAGACGGGACGTACTATGGCTACACCTTC
abundance: few; d_gene: .; j_gene: TRBJ2-7; v_gene: TRBV27; CDR3aa: CASSLQGTPHEQYF; CDR3nt: TGTGCCAGCAGTTTGCAGGGGACCCCCCACGAGCAGTACTTC
abundance: .; d_gene: .; j_gene: TRBJ2-2; v_gene: TRBV9; CDR3aa: CASSRRTREWVTGELFF; CDR3nt: TGTGCCAGCAGCCGTAGGACGAGGGAGTGGGTCACCGGGGAGCTGTTTTTT
abundance: .; d_gene: .; j_gene: TRBJ1-2; v_gene: TRBV9; CDR3aa: CASTPEGGQLRITNYGYTF; CDR3nt: TGTGCCAGCACCCCGGAAGGAGGACAGCTTAGAATTACTAACTATGGCTACACCTTC
abundance: .; d_gene: .; j_gene: TRBJ1-4; v_gene: TRBV5-1; CDR3aa: CASSSDLQGVLFF; CDR3nt: TGCGCCAGCAGCAGCGATCTGCAGGGCGTGCTGTTTTTT
abundance: few; d_gene: .; j_gene: TRBJ2-1; v_gene: TRBV12-3/TRBV12-4; CDR3aa: CASRLGVEQFF; CDR3nt: TGTGCCAGCAGGTTGGGTGTTGAGCAGTTCTTC
abundance: few; d_gene: .; j_gene: TRBJ2-7; v_gene: TRBV27; CDR3aa: CASSLSGSGEQYF; CDR3nt: TGTGCCAGCAGTTTATCAGGGAGTGGCGAGCAGTACTTC
abundance: .; d_gene: TRBD1; j_gene: TRBJ2-7; v_gene: TRBV19; CDR3aa: CASGTGGPGEQYF; CDR3nt: TGTGCTAGCGGGACAGGGGGCCCGGGCGAGCAGTACTTC
abundance: once; d_gene: .; j_gene: TRBJ2-4; v_gene: TRBV6-5; CDR3aa: CASSYLASGLAKNIQYF; CDR3nt: TGTGCCAGCAGTTACTTAGCATCGGGGTTAGCCAAAAACATTCAGTACTTC
abundance: .; d_gene: .; j_gene: TRBJ2-7; v_gene: TRBV5-1; CDR3aa: CASSNIDHRSYEQYF; CDR3nt: TGCGCCAGCAGTAACATCGACCACCGCTCCTACGAGCAGTACTTC
abundance: .; d_gene: TRBD1; j_gene: TRBJ2-7; v_gene: TRBV27; CDR3aa: CASTGQGDDEQYF; CDR3nt: TGTGCCAGTACGGGACAGGGGGACGACGAGCAGTACTTC
abundance: .; d_gene: .; j_gene: TRBJ2-1; v_gene: TRBV19; CDR3aa: CASSILTLRSYNEQFF; CDR3nt: TGTGCCAGTAGTATTCTGACTCTCCGCTCCTACAATGAGCAGTTCTTC
abundance: .; d_gene: .; j_gene: TRBJ2-5; v_gene: TRBV5-6; CDR3aa: CASSQYMWAAETQYF; CDR3nt: TGTGCCAGCAGCCAATACATGTGGGCGGCAGAGACCCAGTACTTC
abundance: .; d_gene: TRBD1; j_gene: TRBJ2-7; v_gene: TRBV7-6; CDR3aa: CASSSVQGDEQYF; CDR3nt: TGTGCCAGCAGCTCCGTACAGGGGGACGAGCAGTACTTC
abundance: .; d_gene: TRBD2; j_gene: TRBJ2-3; v_gene: TRBV29-1; CDR3aa: CSVESGTSGRARTDTQYF; CDR3nt: TGCAGCGTTGAATCGGGGACTAGCGGGAGGGCCAGAACAGATACGCAGTATTTT
abundance: .; d_gene: TRBD2; j_gene: TRBJ2-2; v_gene: TRBV25-1; CDR3aa: CANSRSGGSTGELFF; CDR3nt: TGTGCCAACAGTCGTAGCGGGGGTAGCACCGGGGAGCTGTTTTTT
abundance: .; d_gene: TRBD2; j_gene: TRBJ2-7; v_gene: TRBV20-1; CDR3aa: CSAGTSGSLASF; CDR3nt: TGCAGTGCTGGGACTAGCGGGAGCCTAGCGAGCTTC
abundance: .; d_gene: TRBD1; j_gene: TRBJ1-4; v_gene: TRBV12-3/TRBV12-4; CDR3aa: CASSPDRGNEKLFF; CDR3nt: TGTGCCAGCAGTCCGGACAGGGGAAATGAAAAACTGTTTTTT
abundance: .; d_gene: .; j_gene: TRBJ1-1; v_gene: TRBV12-3/TRBV12-4; CDR3aa: CASSMRPGRMNTEAFF; CDR3nt: TGTGCCAGCAGCATGAGACCGGGACGGATGAACACTGAAGCTTTCTTT
abundance: .; d_gene: TRBD2; j_gene: TRBJ2-1; v_gene: TRBV19; CDR3aa: CASRPGTSYAYEQFF; CDR3nt: TGTGCCAGTAGACCCGGGACTAGCTACGCCTATGAGCAGTTCTTC